Included here is one T cell receptor (beta chain) sequence, with context. No antigen is known for it. A junction end diverges from the germline sequence, so it may reflect a read error. This specimen belongs to a study of T cell responses to AZD1222 COVID-19 vaccine. Study-wide findings and caveats: Among AZD1222 vaccinees, only six or seven were seropositive at baseline. The donors showed a predominance of white British ancestry and of females, with possible underestimation of clonal diversity. Repertoire collection took place solely once the T cell response had peaked.

Repertoires were generated with immunoSEQ multiplex PCR, while TCRdb's copy carries only in-frame clones and drops some. The table lists nearly 80,000 clones, around 82% of them singletons. CDR1 GTSNPN and CDR2 SVGIG come from the germline V gene (reference sequence). The CDR3 covers 13 residues. This receptor was obtained from an adult in good health. The specimen comprised peripheral blood, sampled on day 0 of AZD1222 vaccination. The V gene is TRBV30, the J gene TRBJ1-4; TRBD1 aligns across 8 bases. The CDR3 DNA follows: TGTGTCTGGAGGAACAGGGGGAATGAAAAACTGTTTTTT. This encodes CVWRNRGNEKLFF.